The T cell receptor (beta chain) under discussion was sequenced for a study of vaccination effects on CD4 cells after COVID-19. Overall study context: Post-vaccine samples followed the second dose by a median of 72 days. Overall study findings and caveats: Recruitment yielded few convalescent patients, and the study had no early post-infection timepoints. Infection-derived and vaccine-derived clones contracted markedly late after vaccination.

Notes on this clone: The antigen remains undetermined.

CDR1 and CDR2 from the germline V gene are KGHSH and LQKENI. Trimming stripped 3 bases from V and 3 bases from J, with 14 bases between. This CDR3 has 15 residues. Libraries were prepared by immunoSEQ multiplex PCR; TCRdb keeps only in-frame clonotypes and omits some of them. The sample lists roughly 70,000 clones; roughly 79% were seen once. Viral peptide pools were used in the ViraFEST assay to expand antigen-specific CD4+ T cells, and sequencing came afterward. CD4+ T cells were isolated after roughly nine days of culture. BNT162b2 vaccine or mRNA-1273 vaccine was given to participants in two doses. Half-medium changes using IL-2 medium occurred on days 3 and 7.

The specimen comprised CD4+ T cells from PBMCs cultured with HCoV-OC43 spike peptides, sampled after COVID-19 vaccination. Specified subset: HCoV-OC43 spike overlapping peptide pool stimulation. The TCR comes from a human donor who received a COVID-19 vaccine. The V and J genes are TRBV18 and TRBJ1-1, with a possible D match to TRBD1 (5 bases). The CDR3 reads CASSPRISGDTEAFF. CDR3 DNA sequence: TGTGCCAGCTCACCCAGAATATCGGGGGACACTGAAGCTTTCTTT.